One sample yielded the 26 T cell receptor beta chains listed below, sequenced in a study of blood T cell repertoires in COVID-19. Generated by immunoSEQ multiplex PCR, the TCRdb table keeps only in-frame clones and is missing some. The table has around 170,000 clones, 70% to 85% seen once; the top ten hold less than 15%. What was sequenced was PBMCs or T cells enriched from blood (not recorded which). Receptors originate from a man aged 50 to 60 who had recovered from COVID-19.

This clone was counted only a few times. The chain joins TRBV11-2 to TRBJ1-6; 9 nucleotides line up with TRBD1. The V segment lost 5 bases and the J segment 8 bases; nucleotides outside the gene matches: 7. Germline V gene sequence: CDR1 SGHAT, CDR2 FQNNGV. This CDR3 comprises 15 residues. This CDR3 reads CASSPRTGADSPLHF. CDR3 DNA: TGTGCCAGCAGCCCCCGGACAGGGGCCGATTCACCCCTCCACTTT.

This chain uses TRBV6-6 with TRBJ2-6; perhaps TRBD2 as D (5 bases). This CDR3 has 16 residues. V lost 2 bases and J 2 bases, leaving 10 bases between the germline ends. Per germline, CDR1 MNHNY and CDR2 SVGAGI (reference sequence). The CDR3 reads CASSYPTRAGANVLTF. The DNA of the CDR3 is TGTGCCAGCAGTTACCCCACTAGAGCTGGGGCCAACGTCCTGACTTTC.

The chain carries TRBV4-1 and TRBJ1-5, with 11 nucleotides matching TRBD1. The V segment lost 4 bases and the J segment 7 bases; nucleotides outside the gene matches: 9. The CDR3 extends over 16 amino acids. The germline V gene encodes CDR1 MGHRA and CDR2 YSYEKL. The CDR3 reads CASSPGQGAILQPQHF. CDR3 nucleotides: TGCGCCAGCAGCCCCGGACAGGGGGCGATCTTGCAGCCCCAGCATTTT.

This clone was picked up a small number of times. The V gene is TRBV2, the J gene TRBJ2-2, with D maybe TRBD2 (6 bases). This CDR3 has 14 amino acids. CDR1 and CDR2 (germline): SNHLY, FYNNEI. V was clipped by 7 bases and J by 6 bases, with 15 bases between them. The CDR3 DNA sequence: TGTGCCAGCACTGGGGGATCGGGGGCCGGGGAGCTGTTTTTT. Translating gives CASTGGSGAGELFF.

The chain is built from TRBV7-9 and TRBJ2-7, with 10 positions matching TRBD1. V dropped 4 bases and J dropped 12; count of bases not matched to a gene: 18. The germline gives CDR1 SEHNR, CDR2 FQNEAQ (reference sequence). This CDR3 region has 16 residues. The DNA of the CDR3 is TGTGCCAGCAGCTCGATATCCGGGACAGGGGATCGCGCGGTGTACTTC. Protein: CASSSISGTGDRAVYF.

This clone was found once. This sequence joins TRBV2 and TRBJ2-1; D might be TRBD1 (6 bases). Trimming removed 8 bases from V and 0 bases from J, with 17 bases in between. The germline V gene encodes CDR1 SNHLY and CDR2 FYNNEI. This CDR3 has 16 residues. The DNA for the CDR3 is TGTGCCAGCCGACCGGACAGATCCAGCTCCTACAATGAGCAGTTCTTC. Translated, it gives CASRPDRSSSYNEQFF.

The V gene is TRBV18, the J gene TRBJ2-2; maybe TRBD2 (6 bases). CDR3 length: 17 amino acids. Germline values: CDR1 KGHSH, CDR2 LQKENI. V was trimmed by 4 bases and J by 4 bases, leaving 19 bases between them. The CDR3 coding sequence is TGTGCCAGCTCACTGTACAACACTGTCGGGAGCACCGGGGAGCTGTTTTTT. It specifies CASSLYNTVGSTGELFF.

The chain couples TRBV4-3 to TRBJ2-3; possibly TRBD2 for D (6 bases). The CDR3 sequence is 15 residues long. Germline-derived CDR1 and CDR2 are LGHNA and YSLEER. With 6 bases removed from V and 1 base from J, the gap between germline ends came to 14 bases. CDR3 DNA: TGCGCCAGCAGTCTTGGCGGGGTCGGCACAGATACGCAGTATTTT. Protein sequence: CASSLGGVGTDTQYF.

V usage is TRBV6-4 and J usage is TRBJ1-2; D possibly corresponds to TRBD1 (6 bases). CDR3 length: 17 amino acids. The V end was cut by 2 bases, the J end by 0 bases, with 16 bases between. Germline V gene sequence: CDR1 MRHNA, CDR2 SNTAGT. CDR3 bases: TGTGCCAGCAGTGACGCTCCGACAGGCGTTACTAACTATGGCTACACCTTC. Its translation: CASSDAPTGVTNYGYTF.

The chain carries TRBV29-1 and TRBJ2-3; 9 bases line up with TRBD2. The CDR3 covers 17 residues. With V trimmed by 8 bases and J by 8 bases, 23 bases remained unmatched. CDR1 and CDR2 (germline): SQVTM, ANQGSEA. The CDR3 DNA follows: TGCAGCACGGCCGGCGGGGGGGCCCACTGGTCCCTTGGTACGCAGTATTTT. As protein: CSTAGGGAHWSLGTQYF.

The chain has TRBV9 and TRBJ2-7; D possibly corresponds to TRBD1 (5 bases). The CDR3 is 18 amino acids. V was shortened by 0 bases and J by 0 bases, with 19 bases between the two germline ends. CDR1 and CDR2 from the germline V gene are SGDLS and YYNGEE. The CDR3 sequence is CASSVAGIGQGSSYEQYF. The CDR3, as DNA: TGTGCCAGCAGCGTAGCAGGAATAGGGCAGGGAAGCTCCTACGAGCAGTACTTC.

The chain carries TRBV12-3 or TRBV12-4 and TRBJ1-5; 8 bases agree with TRBD1. V lost 6 bases to trimming and J lost 7 bases; unmatched junction nucleotides: 5. This CDR3 region has 13 residues. The CDR3 here is CASSGQGRQPQHF. In nucleotides, the CDR3 is TGTGCCAGCAGCGGACAGGGCAGACAGCCCCAGCATTTT.

The chain joins TRBV18 to TRBJ1-4, with D tentatively TRBD1 (5 bases). Germline assignment: CDR1 KGHSH and CDR2 LQKENI. The germline V and J ends were trimmed by 4 bases and 1 base, with 10 bases remaining between them. The CDR3 length is 15 residues. The CDR3 here is CASSLPTVTNEKLFF. As DNA, the CDR3 is TGTGCCAGCTCACTGCCGACAGTAACTAATGAAAAACTGTTTTTT.

The chain combines TRBV7-3 with TRBJ2-2, with D possibly matching TRBD2 (5 bases). Germline CDR1 and CDR2: SGHTA and FQGTGA. The CDR3 has 13 residues. V was clipped by 5 bases and J by 7 bases, with 11 bases between them. CDR3 in amino acids: CASSPREVGELFF. The CDR3 nucleotides read TGTGCCAGCAGCCCGAGGGAAGTCGGGGAGCTGTTTTTT.

This rearrangement joins TRBV5-6 to TRBJ1-3, with D unresolved. This CDR3 comprises 17 residues. Trimming left V 0 bases short and J 0 bases short, with 13 bases between. Germline loops: CDR1 SGHDT, CDR2 YYEEEE. The CDR3 DNA is TGTGCCAGCAGCTTGGCGGGAGGCGGGCTCTCTGGAAACACCATATATTTT. Translating gives CASSLAGGGLSGNTIYF. The full variable domain, with the rest looked up from reference TRBV5-6 and TRBJ1-3, is DAGVTQSPTHLIKTRGQQVTLRCSPKSGHDTVSWYQQALGQGPQFIFQYYEEEERQRGNFPDRFSGHQFPNYSSELNVNALLLGDSALYLCASSLAGGGLSGNTIYFGEGSWLTVV.

The chain links TRBV6-2 or TRBV6-3 to TRBJ1-5; 8 bases are a match to TRBD1. The germline gives CDR1 MNHEY, CDR2 SVGEGT. CDR3 length equals 17 residues. With V trimmed by 2 bases and J by 0 bases, 6 bases remained unmatched. The CDR3 loop is CASSYEQGGNSNQPQHF. For the CDR3, the DNA is TGTGCCAGCAGTTACGAACAGGGGGGGAATAGCAATCAGCCCCAGCATTTT.

V and J are TRBV7-9 and TRBJ1-2; D gene unclear. V was clipped by 4 bases and J by 3 bases, with 12 bases between them. The V gene's germline CDR1 is SEHNR and CDR2 FQNEAQ (reference sequence). There are 14 residues in the CDR3. DNA for the CDR3: TGTGCCAGCAGCTCCACCAGGTGGGACTATGGCTACACCTTC. As protein: CASSSTRWDYGYTF.

V usage is TRBV30 and J usage is TRBJ1-6; 7 bases map to TRBD1. Trimming cost V 0 bases and J 4 bases; bases outside gene matches: 6. This CDR3 has 16 residues. Germline assignment: CDR1 GTSNPN and CDR2 SVGIG (reference sequence). The CDR3 reads CAWSVLGTVYNSPLHF. In nucleotides, the CDR3 is TGTGCCTGGAGTGTACTGGGGACAGTATATAATTCACCCCTCCACTTT.

This clone was seen more than once but under ten times. This chain joins TRBV2 and TRBJ2-7; TRBD1 agrees at 8 bases. The CDR3 is 13 amino acids. Unmatched junction bases numbered 5, after V lost 10 bases and J lost 0 bases. Per the germline V gene, CDR1 is SNHLY and CDR2 is FYNNEI. In nucleotides, the CDR3 is TGTGCCATACGGACAGGGAGCTCCTACGAGCAGTACTTC. It yields the protein CAIRTGSSYEQYF.

The J gene is TRBJ1-3, the V gene TRBV5-1; possible D gene TRBD1, 6 bases. V lost 0 bases and J lost 0, with 13 bases in between. Germline V gene lookup returns CDR1 SGHRS and CDR2 YFSETQ. The CDR3 length is 17 residues. The CDR3 DNA reads as TGCGCCAGCAGCTTGGGGCCGACAGGTCGCTCTGGAAACACCATATATTTT. Translation gives CASSLGPTGRSGNTIYF.

The rearrangement uses TRBV19 and TRBJ1-2; TRBD1 matches at 7 bases. The CDR3 runs to 15 residues. Per germline, CDR1 LNHDA and CDR2 SQIVND (reference sequence). V was clipped by 4 bases and J by 8 bases; unmatched bases: 13. This chain's CDR3 is CASSTSHRGSEGYTF. The CDR3 DNA is TGTGCCAGTAGTACTTCTCACAGGGGTTCGGAAGGCTACACCTTC.

This clone was found a few times. This chain connects TRBV7-2 to TRBJ2-2, with 11 bases aligning to TRBD2. Germline V lookup: CDR1 SGHTA, CDR2 FQGNSA. V lost 4 bases, J lost 5 bases, and 3 bases stayed unmatched. The CDR3 loop spans 15 amino acids. CDR3 nucleotides: TGTGCCAGCAGCTACGGGACTAGCGGTACCGGGGAGCTGTTTTTT. Protein product: CASSYGTSGTGELFF.

The genes are TRBV27 and TRBJ1-6; 9 positions agree with TRBD1. The J segment lost 9 bases and the V segment lost 2 bases, leaving 20 bases of the junction unmatched. Germline V gene data show CDR1 as MNHEY and CDR2 as SMNVEV (reference sequence). The CDR3 totals 20 residues. This CDR3 reads CASSLRSRGQGKAGSSPLHF. Written as DNA, the CDR3 is TGTGCCAGCAGTTTAAGGAGCCGGGGACAGGGAAAAGCGGGTAGTTCACCCCTCCACTTT.

V usage is TRBV27 and J usage is TRBJ2-1; 11 nucleotides agree with TRBD2. This CDR3 has 15 amino acids. The junction had 4 bases not matched to a gene; V was cut back by 5 bases and J by 4 bases. CDR1 MNHEY and CDR2 SMNVEV come from the germline V gene (reference sequence). The CDR3 region is CASSTGTSGYNEQFF. In DNA, the CDR3 is TGTGCCAGCAGTACCGGGACTAGCGGTTACAATGAGCAGTTCTTC.

The chain recombines TRBV6-2 or TRBV6-3 with TRBJ1-4; unclear D gene. Germline V gene sequence: CDR1 MNHEY, CDR2 SVGEGT. The CDR3 has 15 residues. V was shortened by 5 bases and J by 0 bases, with 10 bases between the two germline ends. The CDR3 DNA reads TGTGCCAGCAGTGGGCCTTTAACAACTAATGAAAAACTGTTTTTT. Protein sequence: CASSGPLTTNEKLFF.

The chain links TRBV10-2 to TRBJ1-1; TRBD1 matches at 12 bases. V trimming: 5 bases; J trimming: 11 bases; junction bases outside the gene matches: 9. Germline V gene data show CDR1 as WSHSY and CDR2 as SAAADI. The CDR3 runs to 14 residues. CDR3 DNA sequence: TGCGCCAGCAGTCCGGGACAGGGGGCGCTTAATGCTTTCTTT. It yields the protein CASSPGQGALNAFF.